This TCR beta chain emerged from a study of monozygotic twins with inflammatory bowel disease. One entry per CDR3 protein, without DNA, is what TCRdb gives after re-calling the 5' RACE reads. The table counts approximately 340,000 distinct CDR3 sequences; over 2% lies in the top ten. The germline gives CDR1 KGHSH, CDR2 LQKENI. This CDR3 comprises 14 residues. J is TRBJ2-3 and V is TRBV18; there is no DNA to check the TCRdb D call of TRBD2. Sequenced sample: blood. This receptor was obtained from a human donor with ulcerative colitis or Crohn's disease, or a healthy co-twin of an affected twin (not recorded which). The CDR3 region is CASSGTSDTDTQYF.